The clone carrying this TCR beta chain was counted between two and nine times. The table came from immunoSEQ multiplex PCR; TCRdb's copy has only in-frame clones and leaves some out. The repertoire has over 200,000 clones, 84% of them found once; the top ten carry 7.6%. The entry originates in a study of blood T cell repertoires in COVID-19. Background on the study: Researchers got acute and convalescent COVID-19 samples from the United States, Italy and Spain.

This CDR3 is built from 14 residues. With V trimmed by 0 bases and J by 8 bases, 5 bases remained unmatched. The germline CDR1 and CDR2 sequences are MNHNS and SASEGT. Sequencing used peripheral blood. The chain links TRBV6-1 to TRBJ1-2; 8 nucleotides agree with TRBD1. The receptor comes from a woman aged 50 to 60 with active or convalescent COVID-19. The CDR3 region is CASSEAGTGGGYTF. Written as DNA, the CDR3 is TGTGCCAGCAGTGAAGCGGGAACAGGGGGAGGCTACACCTTC.